This TCR beta chain stems from a study of T-cell reconstitution after alpha-beta-depleted transplantation in children. General observations from the study: Approximately two months post-transplant, alpha-beta T cells reportedly originated from several hundred expanded graft clones. The authors attributed T-cell counts and diversity one year after transplant mostly to newly produced T cells. Diversity of TCRbeta at day 60 was high in some patients, arising from surviving recipient T cells and thymic progenitors.

Unique molecular identifiers were used in preparing the TCRbeta library. From the PCR reads, TCRdb called clonotypes with MiXCR, one entry per CDR3 protein. In the table there are about 460,000 distinct CDR3 sequences, 11% of which are singletons. With 5 bases removed from V and 5 bases from J, the gap between germline ends came to 19 bases. Germline-derived CDR1 and CDR2 are SGHVS and FQNEAQ. This CDR3 spans 16 amino acids. This clonotype was detected a few times. Antigen: not known. The source was PBMCs, mostly from graft donor cells, collected 180 days after TCRalphabeta/CD19-depleted stem cell transplant. This TCR came from a female patient between 2 and 15 years old who had a stem cell transplant for aplastic anemia, so the T cells may come from the graft donor. This chain links TRBV7-8 with TRBJ2-4; maybe TRBD1 (7 bases). CDR3 bases: TGTGCCAGCAGCCATGGGACAGCCCCGGGAGAAAACATTCAGTACTTC. It translates to CASSHGTAPGENIQYF.